This T cell receptor (beta chain) is drawn from a study of shared clonotypes between healthy human individuals. The CDR3 has 14 amino acids. V shed 4 bases and J shed 3 bases, with 13 bases lying between them. CDR1 and CDR2 from the germline V gene are ENHRY and SYGVKD. TCRdb's table, derived via immunoSEQ multiplex PCR, lists solely in-frame clones and lacks some. The sample lists approximately 1.5 million clones, about 98.5% seen once, with 0.36% in the top ten. The material sequenced was naive CD4+ T cells sorted from blood. Subset indicated: CD45RA+ positively selected. The origin of this receptor is a young man in good health. The chain is built from TRBV10-3 and TRBJ2-7; weak D call: TRBD2 (6 bases). The CDR3 protein is CAISGPVGSYEQYF. The CDR3 DNA sequence: TGTGCCATCAGTGGACCGGTCGGGAGCTACGAGCAGTACTTC.